The 10 T cell receptor beta chains listed next were all sequenced from one sample in a study of T cell responses to AZD1222 COVID-19 vaccine. Only in-frame clones appear in the TCRdb table, and some are missing; sequencing was by immunoSEQ multiplex PCR. Of roughly 50,000 clones in the sample, 80% to 90% are singletons; the top ten hold less than 2%. This sample comprised peripheral blood, obtained on day 0 of AZD1222 vaccination. The source is an adult in good health.

The rearrangement joins TRBV29-1 to TRBJ1-1; 11 bases match TRBD1. Germline CDR1 and CDR2: SQVTM and ANQGSEA. The CDR3 runs 16 residues. The V segment lost 6 bases and the J segment 4 bases; nucleotides outside the gene matches: 13. DNA of the CDR3: TGCAGCGTGGGAGGGGGACAGGGGGTCGTAGGCACTGAAGCTTTCTTT. It specifies CSVGGGQGVVGTEAFF.

The chain uses TRBV6-6 and TRBJ2-7; no clear D gene. Per the germline V gene, CDR1 is MNHNY and CDR2 is SVGAGI (reference sequence). V was trimmed by 2 bases and J by 4 bases, leaving 12 bases between them. The CDR3 totals 14 residues. The CDR3 sequence is CASSYVAETYEQYF. The CDR3, as DNA: TGTGCCAGCAGTTACGTGGCGGAGACTTACGAGCAGTACTTC.

The chain is built from TRBV18 and TRBJ1-4, with 10 nucleotides matching TRBD1. The germline V gene has CDR1 KGHSH and CDR2 LQKENI. V lost 1 base and J lost 6; bases outside the gene matches: 2. This CDR3 has 15 residues. This chain's CDR3 is CASSPRGQGDEKLFF. In DNA form, the CDR3 reads TGTGCCAGCTCACCACGAGGACAGGGGGATGAAAAACTGTTTTTT.

The rearrangement joins TRBV3-1 (or the pseudogene TRBV3-2) to TRBJ1-6; 7 nucleotides match TRBD1. The germline V gene has CDR1 LGHDT and CDR2 YNNKEL (reference sequence). The CDR3 extends over 16 amino acids. V was clipped by 4 bases and J by 10 bases; unmatched bases: 13. The DNA of the CDR3 is TGTGCCAGCAGCCTCGCATCGGGCAGGGGGGGATCACCCCTCCACTTT. It yields the protein CASSLASGRGGSPLHF.

The gene calls are TRBV28 and TRBJ1-3; 8 nucleotides align to TRBD1. The length of the CDR3 is 16 residues. The germline CDR1 and CDR2 sequences are MDHEN and SYDVKM. V was clipped by 3 bases and J by 2 bases; unmatched bases: 6. The CDR3 reads CASSFGDRGAGNTIYF. The CDR3 DNA reads as TGTGCCAGCAGTTTTGGTGACAGGGGAGCTGGAAACACCATATATTTT. The whole variable domain, remainder taken from reference TRBV28 and TRBJ1-3, is DVKVTQSSRYLVKRTGEKVFLECVQDMDHENMFWYRQDPGLGLRLIYFSYDVKMKEKGDIPEGYSVSREKKERFSLILESASTNQTSMYLCASSFGDRGAGNTIYFGEGSWLTVV.

V and J are TRBV5-4 and TRBJ1-1, with unresolved D. Germline V lookup: CDR1 SGHNT, CDR2 YYREEE (reference sequence). This CDR3 spans 12 amino acids. V shed 0 bases and J shed 10 bases, with 10 bases lying between them. The CDR3 bases are TGTGCCAGCAGCTTGGATGCCGCGCCAGCTTTCTTT. Translating gives CASSLDAAPAFF.

The rearrangement uses TRBV7-9 and TRBJ2-2; no firm D call. Trimming took off 1 base at V and 4 bases at J, with 10 bases between the two ends. The CDR3 sequence is 15 residues long. Per germline, CDR1 SEHNR and CDR2 FQNEAQ (reference sequence). The CDR3 reads CASSLGVRFTGELFF. CDR3 coding DNA: TGTGCCAGCAGCTTAGGTGTCAGATTCACCGGGGAGCTGTTTTTT.

The V and J genes are TRBV30 and TRBJ2-3, with 10 positions matching TRBD2. This CDR3 spans 14 amino acids. CDR1 GTSNPN and CDR2 SVGIG come from the germline V gene (reference sequence). Trimming took 2 bases from V and 4 from J; bases not matched to a gene: 3. CDR3 coding DNA: TGTGCCTGGAGTCGGAGCGGGAGGGCAGATACGCAGTATTTT. This gives the protein CAWSRSGRADTQYF. Based on the CDR3 plus reference TRBV30 and TRBJ2-3, the full variable domain is SQTIHQWPATLVQPVGSPLSLECTVEGTSNPNLYWYRQAAGRGLQLLFYSVGIGQISSEVPQNLSASRPQDRQFILSSKKLLLSDSGFYLCAWSRSGRADTQYFGPGTRLTVL.

V is TRBV19 and J is TRBJ2-3; 10 bases align to TRBD2. CDR1 is LNHDA and CDR2 is SQIVND in the germline V gene (reference sequence). The CDR3 has 16 residues. V was pared by 6 bases and J by 7 bases, with 13 bases of the junction left unmatched. The CDR3 region has the DNA TGTGCCAGTAGAACCTCCGGACTAGCGGCCTTATATACGCAGTATTTT. This sequence encodes CASRTSGLAALYTQYF.

This clone came up once. The chain links TRBV12-3 or TRBV12-4 to TRBJ1-1, with D unresolved. Trimming took off 2 bases at V and 1 base at J, with 5 bases between the two ends. The CDR3 has 13 amino acids. CDR3 DNA sequence: TGTGCCAGCAGTTTACGCCAGAACACTGAAGCTTTCTTT. Protein: CASSLRQNTEAFF.